This T cell receptor (beta chain) derives from a study of T cell changes during pregnancy in multiple sclerosis. This clone came up many times. The data were produced by immunoSEQ multiplex PCR, yet TCRdb's version contains in-frame clones alone and is incomplete. The sample yields over 90,000 clones, under 95% seen once. The sequencing here drew on peripheral blood, taken after pregnancy. The clonotype originates from a female donor with multiple sclerosis, enrolled in a pregnancy study.

The CDR3, as DNA: TGTGCCAGCAGCGACAGGTCTTACACAGATACGCAGTATTTT. This sequence encodes CASSDRSYTDTQYF. The chain joins TRBV27 to TRBJ2-3; tentatively, D is TRBD1 (6 bases). Deletions cut 6 bases from V and 2 bases from J, with 12 bases between. The germline V gene has CDR1 MNHEY and CDR2 SMNVEV (reference sequence). The CDR3 has 14 residues.